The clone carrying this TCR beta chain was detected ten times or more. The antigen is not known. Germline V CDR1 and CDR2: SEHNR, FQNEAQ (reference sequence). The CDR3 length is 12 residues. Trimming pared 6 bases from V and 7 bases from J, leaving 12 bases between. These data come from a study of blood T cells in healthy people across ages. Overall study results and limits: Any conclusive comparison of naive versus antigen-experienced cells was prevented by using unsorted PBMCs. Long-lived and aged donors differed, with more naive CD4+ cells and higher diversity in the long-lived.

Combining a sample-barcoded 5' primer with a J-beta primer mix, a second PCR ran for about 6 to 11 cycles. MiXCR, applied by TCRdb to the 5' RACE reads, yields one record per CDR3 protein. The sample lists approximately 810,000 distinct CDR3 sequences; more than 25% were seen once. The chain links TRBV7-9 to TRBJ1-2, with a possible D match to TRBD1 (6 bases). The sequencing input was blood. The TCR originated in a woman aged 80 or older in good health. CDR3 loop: CASRSRDTGYTF. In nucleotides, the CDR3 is TGTGCCAGCAGGAGCCGGGACACTGGCTACACCTTC.